This T cell receptor (beta chain) is from a study of CD8+ T cells in alopecia areata. Study conclusions and caveats: Sequencing of scalp samples also captures resident alphabeta T cells of normal skin. Lesional scalp, notably in alopecia totalis/universalis, had clonality above that of normal scalp.

This clone is medium-sized by share. Its specificity is not known. Gene names are the mouse ones. The read is 4 residues too short to cover the CDR3 end, so that end is filled in from the germline J gene. V lost 0 bases and J 1 base, leaving 7 bases between the germline ends. The CDR3 covers 15 residues. Germline-derived CDR1 and CDR2 are LGHNA and YNLKQL (reference sequence). RNA was isolated and reverse transcribed to cDNA, the sequencing template. Generated by immunoSEQ multiplex PCR, the TCRdb table keeps only in-frame clones and is missing some. This repertoire lists 3,100 or so clones without singletons; roughly 41% sits in the top ten.

V usage is TRBV5 and J usage is TRBJ2-1, with D perhaps matching TRBD2 (6 bases). The sequenced sample consisted of lesional skin. The source is a C3H/HeJ mouse with alopecia areata. The strain's MHC type: H2-k. CDR3 DNA (partial): TGTGCCAGCAGCCAAGATACTGGGAACTATGCT. Translation gives CASSQDTGNYA. In full, the CDR3 is CASSQDTGNYAEQFF.